The 29 T cell receptor beta chains given below trace back to one sample, sequenced in a study of stem cell transplantation in POMP-related autoinflammatory disease. Study-wide points: Patients with PRAID showed a restricted number of unique TRB V-J gene pairings. A trend toward lower repertoire diversity and greater clonality appeared in every analyzed T-cell subset of PRAID patients.

No cognate antigen is known for these TCRs. The protocol was immunoSEQ multiplex PCR, while the TCRdb copy is restricted to in-frame clones and leaves out a portion. Among about 8,000 clones listed, roughly 90% were seen once. The sample in question was CD8+ T cells from PBMCs, obtained before stem cell transplantation. Receptors originate from a human donor with POMP-related autoinflammation and immune dysregulation (PRAID).

The rearrangement links TRBV5-6 to TRBJ2-3; D may be TRBD1 (6 bases). Germline V lookup: CDR1 SGHDT, CDR2 YYEEEE. The ends were cut back, 2 bases at V and 0 bases at J, with 7 bases in the middle. The CDR3 contains 14 residues. The CDR3 nucleotides are TGTGCCAGCAGCTTAGGGGGTAGCACAGATACGCAGTATTTT. Its translation is CASSLGGSTDTQYF.

This clone was counted between two and nine times. The V and J genes are TRBV5-4 and TRBJ1-1; D gene unclear. The CDR3 consists of 13 residues. CDR1 and CDR2 (germline): SGHNT, YYREEE (reference sequence). Trimming pared 1 base from V and 5 bases from J, leaving 9 bases between. CDR3 sequence: CASSLSAETEAFF. CDR3 coding DNA: TGTGCCAGCAGCTTGTCGGCAGAGACTGAAGCTTTCTTT.

The V gene is TRBV6-1, the J gene TRBJ1-3, with TRBD1 matching over 7 bases. This CDR3 contains 15 residues. Germline V lookup: CDR1 MNHNS, CDR2 SASEGT. Unmatched junction bases numbered 2, after V lost 1 base and J lost 2 bases. CDR3 DNA sequence: TGTGCCAGCAGTGAAGGACAGGGTACTGGAAACACCATATATTTT. It specifies CASSEGQGTGNTIYF.

V gene TRBV6-1 combines with J gene TRBJ1-1; no reliable D call. Germline V lookup: CDR1 MNHNS, CDR2 SASEGT. V lost 8 bases and J 7 bases, leaving 8 bases between the germline ends. This CDR3 region has 10 residues. Here the CDR3 DNA reads TGTGCCAGCTCGGACTTTGAAGCTTTCTTT. Amino acids: CASSDFEAFF.

This clone has only one observation. Other DNA sequences within the sample encode an identical CDR3. This rearrangement joins TRBV7-9 to TRBJ1-5; TRBD1 agrees at 7 bases. The germline CDR1 and CDR2 sequences are SEHNR and FQNEAQ (reference sequence). J gave up 7 bases and V 5 bases, and 5 bases lay outside the gene matches. This CDR3 has 13 residues. Here the CDR3 reads CASSRQGGQPQHF. The DNA of the CDR3 is TGTGCCAGCAGCAGACAGGGAGGACAGCCCCAGCATTTT.

The chain has TRBV7-9 and TRBJ1-2; D remains ambiguous. V lost 5 bases and J lost 4, with 5 bases in between. CDR1 and CDR2 (germline): SEHNR, FQNEAQ (reference sequence). There are 11 residues in the CDR3. This chain's CDR3 is CASSPIYGYTF. For the CDR3, the DNA is TGTGCCAGCAGCCCAATCTATGGCTACACCTTC.

The rearrangement links TRBV28 to TRBJ2-7, with 13 bases that match TRBD2. V lost 4 bases to trimming and J lost 5 bases; unmatched junction nucleotides: 5. Germline loops: CDR1 MDHEN, CDR2 SYDVKM. The CDR3 covers 15 residues. The DNA for the CDR3 is TGTGCCAGCAGTTCTGAGACTAGCGGGAGGAACGAGCAGTACTTC. It is translated as CASSSETSGRNEQYF.

The chain links TRBV4-1 to TRBJ2-1; 15 bases are shared with TRBD2. Germline-derived CDR1 and CDR2 are MGHRA and YSYEKL. V shed 3 bases and J 8 bases; nucleotides not matched to a gene: 5. This CDR3 spans 16 amino acids. The CDR3 DNA follows: TGCGCCAGCAGCCAGGCCGGACTAGCGGGGGGGGATGAGCAGTTCTTC. Its translation is CASSQAGLAGGDEQFF.

As regards this clone: This sample also contains other DNA sequences that code for the same CDR3. The chain links TRBV9 to TRBJ2-3; D is perhaps TRBD1 or TRBD2 (5 bases each). Germline lookup yields CDR1 SGDLS and CDR2 YYNGEE. V was shortened by 0 bases and J by 1 base, with 9 bases between the two germline ends. This CDR3 has 15 amino acids. In nucleotides, the CDR3 is TGTGCCAGCAGCGTAGGGAGAGGGGGCACAGATACGCAGTATTTT. This translates into CASSVGRGGTDTQYF. The full variable domain, rest sourced from reference TRBV9 and TRBJ2-3, is DSGVTQTPKHLITATGQRVTLRCSPRSGDLSVYWYQQSLDQGLQFLIQYYNGEERAKGNILERFSAQQFPDLHSELNLSSLELGDSALYFCASSVGRGGTDTQYFGPGTRLTVL.

This clone is a singleton in its sample. The V and J genes are TRBV9 and TRBJ2-1, with 9 bases that match TRBD1. The CDR3 is 14 amino acids. Germline CDR1 SGDLS, CDR2 YYNGEE. The V segment lost 0 bases and the J segment 6 bases; nucleotides outside the gene matches: 1. CDR3 nucleotides: TGTGCCAGCAGCGTAGTGGGACAGGGCAATGAGCAGTTCTTC. Translated, it gives CASSVVGQGNEQFF.

This clone has more than one count but fewer than ten. The chain uses TRBV4-1 and TRBJ1-2; D unclear. The CDR3 consists of 13 residues. Trimming removed 4 bases from V and 8 bases from J, with 14 bases in between. Per germline, CDR1 MGHRA and CDR2 YSYEKL. CDR3 region: CASSPNTIRGYTF. Written as DNA, the CDR3 is TGCGCCAGCAGCCCGAATACAATCCGCGGCTACACCTTC.

This clone was picked up one time. The chain recombines TRBV6-1 with TRBJ1-2, with TRBD1 identical over 8 bases. This CDR3 is 16 amino acids long. V was pared by 3 bases and J by 5 bases, with 11 bases of the junction left unmatched. CDR1 and CDR2 (germline): MNHNS, SASEGT. CDR3 DNA sequence: TGTGCCAGCAGTGATCTGCGGGACAGGATGGGGTATGGCTACACCTTC. It codes for CASSDLRDRMGYGYTF.

This chain connects TRBV7-6 to TRBJ1-4; tentative D call: TRBD1 (5 bases). CDR3 length: 15 amino acids. Trimming took 4 bases from V and 6 from J, leaving 15 bases between them. The V gene's germline CDR1 is SGHVS and CDR2 FNYEAQ. CDR3 sequence: CASSSRGQHDEKLFF. The CDR3 DNA reads TGTGCCAGCAGCTCCCGGGGCCAACACGATGAAAAACTGTTTTTT.

This clone is a singleton in its sample. The rearrangement joins TRBV28 to TRBJ2-1; tentatively, D is TRBD2 (6 bases). V was shortened by 11 bases and J by 10 bases, with 21 bases between the two germline ends. Germline CDR1 reads MDHEN; CDR2 reads SYDVKM. The CDR3 totals 13 residues. The DNA for the CDR3 is TGTGCCTGCTCTAGCGTCCGCCCCGGCGAGCAGTTCTTC. Its translation is CACSSVRPGEQFF.

The V gene is TRBV19, the J gene TRBJ2-3; TRBD1 agrees at 10 bases. The trim removed 5 bases at V and 5 bases at J, leaving 4 bases unmatched. CDR3 length: 14 residues. Per the germline V gene, CDR1 is LNHDA and CDR2 is SQIVND (reference sequence). For the CDR3, the DNA is TGTGCCAGTAGTGTGGGACAGGGGCTAGATACGCAGTATTTT. This translates into CASSVGQGLDTQYF. The full variable domain, in which reference TRBV19 and TRBJ2-3 provide the parts outside the CDR3, is DGGITQSPKYLFRKEGQNVTLSCEQNLNHDAMYWYRQDPGQGLRLIYYSQIVNDFQKGDIAEGYSVSREKKESFPLTVTSAQKNPTAFYLCASSVGQGLDTQYFGPGTRLTVL.

The CDR3 bases are TGTGCCAGCAGCGGGACGTTTTATGGCTACACCTTC. This translates into CASSGTFYGYTF. The J gene is TRBJ1-2, the V gene TRBV9; D is uncertain. Germline CDR1 is SGDLS and CDR2 is YYNGEE. V dropped 3 bases and J dropped 5 bases, with 8 bases sitting between them. This CDR3 region has 12 residues.

CDR3 loop: CASSTWTGKNSPLHF. The CDR3 nucleotides are TGTGCCAGTAGTACCTGGACAGGGAAAAATTCACCCCTCCACTTT. The rearrangement joins TRBV19 to TRBJ1-6; 8 bases agree with TRBD1. V gave up 4 bases and J gave up 7 bases; unmatched junction bases: 6. This CDR3 spans 15 amino acids. From germline, CDR1 is LNHDA and CDR2 SQIVND (reference sequence). Full variable domain (outside the CDR3, taken from reference TRBV19 and TRBJ1-6): DGGITQSPKYLFRKEGQNVTLSCEQNLNHDAMYWYRQDPGQGLRLIYYSQIVNDFQKGDIAEGYSVSREKKESFPLTVTSAQKNPTAFYLCASSTWTGKNSPLHFGNGTRLTVT.

The V call is TRBV29-1, the J call TRBJ1-1, with TRBD1 as a possible D gene (5 bases). The CDR3 extends over 15 amino acids. Germline assignment: CDR1 SQVTM and CDR2 ANQGSEA. V was clipped by 0 bases and J by 5 bases, with 16 bases between them. Written as DNA, the CDR3 is TGCAGCGTTGAAGATTCGGGGCGCAGGCTAACTGAAGCTTTCTTT. Its translation: CSVEDSGRRLTEAFF.

This clone came up once. The J gene is TRBJ2-1, the V gene TRBV19; 7 bases fit TRBD2. The CDR3 loop spans 17 amino acids. The V gene end was trimmed by 5 bases and the J gene end by 9 bases; junction bases not matched to a gene: 19. Germline V CDR1 and CDR2: LNHDA, SQIVND (reference sequence). CDR3 DNA sequence: TGTGCCAGTAGTCCGACAGCGGGACCCGTCGGGTATGGTGAGCAGTTCTTC. Translating it yields CASSPTAGPVGYGEQFF.

The chain couples TRBV27 to TRBJ2-1; perhaps D is TRBD1 or TRBD2 (5 bases each). The CDR3 has 13 residues. V lost 2 bases and J lost 5, with 7 bases in between. Germline V gene lookup returns CDR1 MNHEY and CDR2 SMNVEV (reference sequence). The chain's CDR3 is CASSLVGDNEQFF. As DNA, the CDR3 is TGTGCCAGCAGTTTAGTGGGGGACAATGAGCAGTTCTTC.

The chain recombines TRBV6-6 with TRBJ1-3; weak D call: TRBD1 (6 bases). The germline V and J ends were trimmed by 6 bases and 3 bases, with 15 bases remaining between them. CDR3 size: 15 residues. Germline values: CDR1 MNHNY, CDR2 SVGAGI (reference sequence). CDR3 loop: CASSLYAGDGNTIYF. In DNA, the CDR3 is TGTGCCAGCAGCCTTTACGCAGGGGATGGAAACACCATATATTTT.

This chain joins TRBV5-4 and TRBJ2-3; weak D call: TRBD1 (7 bases). V lost 2 bases, J lost 4 bases, and 11 bases lay in between. Germline lookup yields CDR1 SGHNT and CDR2 YYREEE (reference sequence). The CDR3 loop spans 14 amino acids. CDR3 sequence: CASSFQGGADTQYF. In nucleotides, the CDR3 is TGTGCCAGCAGCTTTCAGGGGGGAGCAGATACGCAGTATTTT.

This clone was seen only once. The chain couples TRBV9 to TRBJ2-1, with 8 bases identical to TRBD2. Germline-derived CDR1 and CDR2 are SGDLS and YYNGEE. This CDR3 is 14 amino acids long. CDR3: CAPAGEGLLNEQFF. As DNA, the CDR3 is TGTGCACCAGCGGGGGAGGGCCTCCTCAATGAGCAGTTCTTC.

This rearrangement joins TRBV19 to TRBJ2-6; TRBD1 aligns across 7 bases. Germline V gene lookup returns CDR1 LNHDA and CDR2 SQIVND (reference sequence). The CDR3 runs 18 residues. Trimming at V came to 8 bases and at J to 0 bases, leaving 13 bases not matched to a gene. DNA for the CDR3: TGTGCCAGTGGAACGGGACAGAGGATAAGCTCTGGGGCCAACGTCCTGACTTTC. It specifies CASGTGQRISSGANVLTF.

The chain employs TRBV27 and TRBJ2-2; 12 bases are shared with TRBD2. With 0 bases clipped from V and 5 bases from J, the junction kept 1 base outside the gene matches. CDR3 size: 16 residues. The germline V gene encodes CDR1 MNHEY and CDR2 SMNVEV (reference sequence). The CDR3 spells CASSLSGTSGTGELFF. The CDR3 DNA sequence: TGTGCCAGCAGTTTATCAGGGACTAGCGGGACCGGGGAGCTGTTTTTT.

This chain uses TRBV6-5 with TRBJ2-1, with TRBD2 matching 8 bases. This CDR3 contains 16 residues. Per the germline V gene, CDR1 is MNHEY and CDR2 is SVGAGI. J lost 4 bases, V lost 0 bases, and 5 bases had no gene match. The CDR3 coding sequence is TGTGCCAGCAGTTACTCGGCAGCGGGGGTTTACAATGAGCAGTTCTTC. Protein: CASSYSAAGVYNEQFF.

The rearrangement links TRBV7-9 to TRBJ1-1; no definite D call. CDR1 and CDR2 (germline): SEHNR, FQNEAQ (reference sequence). The length of the CDR3 is 13 residues. V was shortened by 0 bases and J by 7 bases, with 9 bases between the two germline ends. The CDR3 is CASSLAQYGEAFF. The CDR3, as DNA: TGTGCCAGCAGCTTAGCGCAGTATGGTGAAGCTTTCTTT.

The J gene is TRBJ2-1, the V gene TRBV27; D is ambiguous. The CDR3 totals 17 residues. V lost 2 bases and J 0 bases, leaving 14 bases between the germline ends. Germline-derived CDR1 and CDR2 are MNHEY and SMNVEV (reference sequence). CDR3 in DNA: TGTGCCAGCAGTTTAGCGTACCCTATGAGCTCCTACAATGAGCAGTTCTTC. Translating it yields CASSLAYPMSSYNEQFF.

This clone has just one count. V gene TRBV4-2 combines with J gene TRBJ2-7; tentative D call: TRBD2 (5 bases). The CDR3 extends over 13 amino acids. The V end was cut by 0 bases, the J end by 7 bases, with 10 bases between. The germline V gene encodes CDR1 LGHNA and CDR2 YNFKEQ. The CDR3 DNA reads as TGTGCCAGCAGCCAAGAGACTCCGGGGGAGCAGTACTTC. As protein: CASSQETPGEQYF.